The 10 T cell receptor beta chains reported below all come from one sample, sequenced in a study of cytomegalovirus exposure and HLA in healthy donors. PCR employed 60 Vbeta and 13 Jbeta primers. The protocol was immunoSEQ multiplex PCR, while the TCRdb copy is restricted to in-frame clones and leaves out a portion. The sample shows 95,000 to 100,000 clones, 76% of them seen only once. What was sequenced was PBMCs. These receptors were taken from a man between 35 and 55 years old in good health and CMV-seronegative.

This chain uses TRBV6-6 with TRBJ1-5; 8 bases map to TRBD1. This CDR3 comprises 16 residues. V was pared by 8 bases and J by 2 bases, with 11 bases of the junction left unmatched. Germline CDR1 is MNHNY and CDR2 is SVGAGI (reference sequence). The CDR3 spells CASRGTGLYGNQPQHF. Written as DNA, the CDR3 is TGTGCCAGCCGTGGGACAGGTCTGTATGGCAATCAGCCCCAGCATTTT.

The DNA of the CDR3 is TGCGCCAGCAGCTTGTCTATCGGGACAGGGTCCTACAATGAGCAGTTCTTC. This encodes CASSLSIGTGSYNEQFF. The chain carries TRBV5-1 and TRBJ2-1, with TRBD1 matching over 9 bases. Germline V gene sequence: CDR1 SGHRS, CDR2 YFSETQ. The CDR3 consists of 17 residues. V lost 1 base, J lost 1 base, and 6 bases stayed unmatched.

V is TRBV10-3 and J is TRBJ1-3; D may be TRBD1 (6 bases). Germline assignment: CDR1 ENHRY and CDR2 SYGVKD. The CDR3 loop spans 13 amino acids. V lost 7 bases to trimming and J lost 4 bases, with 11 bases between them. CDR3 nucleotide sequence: TGTGCCATCACTGACAGGCCAGGAAACACCATATATTTT. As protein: CAITDRPGNTIYF.

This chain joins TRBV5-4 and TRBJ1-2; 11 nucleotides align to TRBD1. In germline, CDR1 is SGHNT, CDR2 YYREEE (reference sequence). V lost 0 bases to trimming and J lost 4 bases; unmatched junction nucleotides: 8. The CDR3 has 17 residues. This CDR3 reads CASSLDPGQGVTYGYTF. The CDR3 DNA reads TGTGCCAGCAGCTTGGATCCGGGACAGGGGGTAACCTATGGCTACACCTTC.

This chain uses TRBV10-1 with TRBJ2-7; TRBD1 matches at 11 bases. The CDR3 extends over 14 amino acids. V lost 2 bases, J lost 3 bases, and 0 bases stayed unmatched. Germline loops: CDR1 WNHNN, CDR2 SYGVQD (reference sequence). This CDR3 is CASSEGTGGYEQYF. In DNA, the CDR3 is TGCGCCAGCAGTGAGGGGACAGGGGGCTACGAGCAGTACTTC.

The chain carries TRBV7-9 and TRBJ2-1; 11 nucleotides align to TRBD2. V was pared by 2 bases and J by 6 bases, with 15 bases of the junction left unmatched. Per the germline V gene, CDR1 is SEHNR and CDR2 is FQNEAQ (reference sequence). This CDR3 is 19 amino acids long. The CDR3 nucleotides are TGTGCCAGCAGCTTAAACCGCGGACTAGCGGGCTTAGGGTCCAATGAGCAGTTCTTC. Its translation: CASSLNRGLAGLGSNEQFF.

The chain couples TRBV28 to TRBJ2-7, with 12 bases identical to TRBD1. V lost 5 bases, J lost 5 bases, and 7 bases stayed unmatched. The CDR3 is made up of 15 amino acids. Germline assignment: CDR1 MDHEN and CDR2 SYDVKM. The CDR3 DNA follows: TGTGCCAGCAGTCCGGGGGACAGGGGGCACCACGAGCAGTACTTC. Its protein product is CASSPGDRGHHEQYF.

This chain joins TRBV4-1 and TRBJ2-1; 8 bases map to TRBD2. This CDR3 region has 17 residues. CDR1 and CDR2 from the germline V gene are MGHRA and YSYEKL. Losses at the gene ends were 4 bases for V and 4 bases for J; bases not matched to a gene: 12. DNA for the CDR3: TGCGCCAGCAGCCGACTACACCGGACTAGCAGTTACAATGAGCAGTTCTTC. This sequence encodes CASSRLHRTSSYNEQFF.

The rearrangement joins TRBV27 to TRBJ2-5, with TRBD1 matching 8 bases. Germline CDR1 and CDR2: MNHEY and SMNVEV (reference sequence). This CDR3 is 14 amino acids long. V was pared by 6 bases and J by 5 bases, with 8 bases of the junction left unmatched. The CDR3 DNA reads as TGTGCCAGCAGCCACCTTGCAGGGGGCGAGACCCAGTACTTC. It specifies CASSHLAGGETQYF.

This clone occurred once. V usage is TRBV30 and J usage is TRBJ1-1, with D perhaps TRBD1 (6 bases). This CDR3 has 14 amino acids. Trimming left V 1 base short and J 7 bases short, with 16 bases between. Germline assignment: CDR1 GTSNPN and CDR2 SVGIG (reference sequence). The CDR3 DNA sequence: TGTGCCTGGAGTGAGGTATACAGGGATGGTGAAGCTTTCTTT. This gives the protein CAWSEVYRDGEAFF.